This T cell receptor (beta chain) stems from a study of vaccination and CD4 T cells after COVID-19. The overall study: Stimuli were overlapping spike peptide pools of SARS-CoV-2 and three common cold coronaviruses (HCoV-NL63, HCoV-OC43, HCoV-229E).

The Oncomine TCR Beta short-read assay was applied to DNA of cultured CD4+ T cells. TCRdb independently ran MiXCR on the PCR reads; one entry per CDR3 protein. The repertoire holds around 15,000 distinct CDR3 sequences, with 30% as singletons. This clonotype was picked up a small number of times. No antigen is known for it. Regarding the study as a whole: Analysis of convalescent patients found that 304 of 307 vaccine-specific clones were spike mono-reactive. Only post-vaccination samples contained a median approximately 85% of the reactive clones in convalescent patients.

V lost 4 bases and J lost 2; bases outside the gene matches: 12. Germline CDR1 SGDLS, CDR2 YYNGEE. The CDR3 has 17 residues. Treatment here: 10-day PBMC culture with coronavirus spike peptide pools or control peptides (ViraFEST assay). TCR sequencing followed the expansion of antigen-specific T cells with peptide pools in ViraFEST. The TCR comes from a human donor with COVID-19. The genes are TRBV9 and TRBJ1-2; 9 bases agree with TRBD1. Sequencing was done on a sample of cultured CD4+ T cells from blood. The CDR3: CASSPYDRGAQNYGYTF. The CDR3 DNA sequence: TGTGCCAGCAGCCCCTACGACAGGGGGGCGCAAAACTATGGCTACACCTTC.